This TCR beta chain was retrieved from a study of human thymus T cells. Regarding the study as a whole: Unrelated individuals were reported by related research to share highly overlapping thymic repertoires. Repertoires sampled from thymus and blood appeared biased in V and J gene usage.

TCRdb keeps only in-frame clones here, not all; method: immunoSEQ multiplex PCR. The profile covers about 130,000 clones, with over 85% appearing a single time and around 0.022% taken by the ten largest. Thymus tissue was removed during corrective cardiac surgery. Healthy Finnish infants having corrective surgery for congenital heart defects served as donors. As to this clone: No antigen is known for it.

Germline trimming cut 2 bases from V and 5 bases from J; bases unmatched to any gene: 8. Germline-derived CDR1 and CDR2 are MNHEY and SMNVEV (reference sequence). This CDR3 contains 17 residues. The clonotype comes from a boy in the first two years of life with a congenital heart defect but otherwise immunologically healthy. V is TRBV27 and J is TRBJ2-7; 14 nucleotides match TRBD2. Specimen: thymus tissue. CDR3 protein: CASSLGLAGGSSHEQYF. The CDR3 DNA reads TGTGCCAGCAGTTTAGGACTAGCGGGGGGATCTTCCCACGAGCAGTACTTC.